This T cell receptor (beta chain) is from a study of PD-L1 blockade in urothelial cancer. Study-wide background: Typically, measured as a median, blood samples had 130,000 to 150,000 T cells.

The V end was cut by 3 bases, the J end by 7 bases, with 19 bases between. The CDR3 is 17 amino acids. Germline CDR1 and CDR2: MGHRA and YSYEKL. Sequencing used immunoSEQ multiplex PCR; TCRdb keeps in-frame clones, though not all of them. The sample has tens of thousands of clones, roughly 86% seen once. Regarding time point: pretreatment peripheral blood. Patients had urothelial carcinoma that was locally advanced or metastatic. Sequenced here: PBMCs, sampled around atezolizumab (anti-PD-L1) treatment. The TCR was taken from a man in his sixties with urothelial cancer. This chain connects TRBV4-1 to TRBJ1-6; a weak D match, TRBD1 (5 bases). CDR3 DNA sequence: TGCGCCAGCAGCCACTCCAGGGTTGCAGGGCAGAATTCACCCCTCCACTTT. Amino acid sequence: CASSHSRVAGQNSPLHF.